This paragraph covers one T cell receptor beta chain sequence. Its recognized antigen is unknown. Base-call qualities are not available, and no considerably larger clone is one nucleotide away. This sample stems from a study of blood T cells in healthy people across ages (dated by TCRdb to the mid-2010s). The study in broad terms: In model experiments, roughly one uniquely barcoded TCR beta cDNA molecule per two T cells was captured by template switching. Using deep sequencing normalized with unique cDNA molecular identifiers, the study measured how TCR beta repertoire diversity changes with age. To avoid experimental bias, donors of different ages were distributed randomly across sequencing lanes. Two additional independent replicas of 1 million unique cDNA reads from the same blood draw were analyzed for two donors (one aged 18 to 29 and one aged 80 or older). The donors were split into four age groups: young (average about 16 years), middle-aged (nearly 40), aged (over 55) and long-lived (under 90).

Donors were around 37 systemically healthy Caucasian individuals from Russia aged about 6 to 100 years. Around 9.9 milliliters of peripheral blood were collected from each donor into EDTA-treated Vacutainer tubes. PBMCs were isolated by Ficoll-Paque density-gradient centrifugation, with at least 7 million obtained per sample. Trizol reagent was used to extract total RNA from the PBMCs, yielding at least 5 micrograms per sample. The percentages of naive CD45RAhigh/CD27high T cells were determined by flow cytometry on a PBMC aliquot from every donor. What the study reported, not specific to this receptor: As age increased, observed TCR beta diversity per million T cells dropped in a roughly linear way, and a significant reduction was already evident by age approximately 40. Estimates of total diversity from one million sequenced T cells were regarded as lower bounds and underestimates. The percentage of naive T cells measured by flow cytometry correlated strongly with observed TCR beta diversity. Because donor CMV infection status was unknown, age-related changes in expanded clonotypes were potentially confounded. Conclusive comparison of naive and antigen-experienced compartments was prevented by the profiling of bulk unsorted PBMCs. Compared with the aged group, more naive CD4+ T cells, fewer expanded clones and increased TCR diversity were shown by the long-lived group, suggesting age selection.

The germline V gene gives CDR1 as MDHEN and CDR2 as SYDVKM. Its CDR3 holds 15 amino acids, cysteine through phenylalanine. The DNA shown is the 45-base CDR3, in frame from base 1. Relative to germline, V is missing 11 bases and J is missing 5 bases, with 15 bases of the junction outside any gene match. Libraries were made using 5' RACE. The reads were generated on an Illumina HiSeq 2500. A second 7 to 11 cycle PCR used a sample-barcoded 5' primer and a J-beta primer mix. A template-switch 5' adaptor carrying 12 random nucleotides introduced a unique molecular identifier onto each TCR beta cDNA molecule. Each sample yielded at least 2.5 million CDR3-containing paired-end reads. All of the RNA was converted into first-strand cDNA using the Mint cDNA synthesis kit, with a TRBC-specific oligonucleotide serving as the primer. After uracil-DNA glycosylase treatment, a first 18-cycle PCR used universal primers M1SS and BC2_uni_R on all cDNA. Under the source paper's analysis protocol: Each sample was normalized by randomly selecting 1 million high-quality reads, each carrying a distinct molecular identifier. Reads sharing molecular identifiers were discarded rather than binned into consensus sequences. MiTCR, run with a Q25 quality threshold and the strictest error-elimination algorithm, handled CDR3 identification, clonotype clustering and error correction. A nonparametric unseen species model with Euler transformation was used to estimate a lower bound on total TCR beta diversity. The public reads were run again by TCRdb, first through fastp at Q25 and then through MiXCR, and only productive beta chains were kept. Every CDR3 protein is listed once, alongside the most common genes and DNA of its rows. TCRdb's processing, not the study's, gives the V and J calls here. Recorded for this sample are 850,000 to 1,000,000 distinct CDR3 sequences; roughly 52% of them occurred a single time. Of the sample, 13% is held by the ten largest clones.

The rearrangement combines TRBV28 with TRBJ2-5; 9 middle bases align to TRBD1. Source material: blood. This receptor was obtained from a man aged 30 to 39 in good health. The sequenced DNA is TGTGCCGGCAAGACTATACAGGGGGCTGGGGAGACCCAGTACTTC. Its protein product is CAGKTIQGAGETQYF.